Here is one TCR beta chain with its context. The sample comes from a study of blood T cell repertoires in COVID-19. On the study more broadly: Samples taken during acute and convalescent COVID-19 were collected in the United States, Italy and Spain. From T cells, B-cell-depleted T cells, or PBMCs came the material, which was cDNA or gDNA.

The V segment lost 8 bases and the J segment 3 bases; nucleotides outside the gene matches: 10. Looked up from germline, CDR1 is MNHGY and CDR2 is SAAAGT. The length of the CDR3 is 14 residues. Original analysis: Reference gene primer amplification yielded estimated nucleated cell counts. Clones were sequenced by immunoSEQ multiplex PCR, and TCRdb holds only the in-frame ones, with some missing. The DNA was the basis for D and trimming; V, J and clone size are from that table. The table includes some 77,000 clones, about four fifths detected once. This chain connects TRBV6-8 to TRBJ2-7; 7 bases agree with TRBD2. The specimen was peripheral blood. The TCR comes from a woman in her 70s with acute or convalescent COVID-19. CDR3 sequence reads: CASSLRENGYEQYF. The CDR3 nucleotides read TGTGCCAGCTCCCTGCGGGAGAATGGCTACGAGCAGTACTTC.